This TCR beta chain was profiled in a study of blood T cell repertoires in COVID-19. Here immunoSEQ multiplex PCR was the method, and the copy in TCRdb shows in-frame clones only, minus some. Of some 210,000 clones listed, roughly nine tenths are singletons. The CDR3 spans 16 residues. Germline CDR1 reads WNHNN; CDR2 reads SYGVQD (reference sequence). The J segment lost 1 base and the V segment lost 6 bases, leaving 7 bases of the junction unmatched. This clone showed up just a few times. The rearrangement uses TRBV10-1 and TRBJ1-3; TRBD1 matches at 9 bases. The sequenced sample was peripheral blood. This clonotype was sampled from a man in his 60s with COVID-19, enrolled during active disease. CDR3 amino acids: CASRADRGRSGNTIYF. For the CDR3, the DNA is TGCGCCAGCAGGGCGGACAGGGGAAGGTCTGGAAACACCATATATTTT.